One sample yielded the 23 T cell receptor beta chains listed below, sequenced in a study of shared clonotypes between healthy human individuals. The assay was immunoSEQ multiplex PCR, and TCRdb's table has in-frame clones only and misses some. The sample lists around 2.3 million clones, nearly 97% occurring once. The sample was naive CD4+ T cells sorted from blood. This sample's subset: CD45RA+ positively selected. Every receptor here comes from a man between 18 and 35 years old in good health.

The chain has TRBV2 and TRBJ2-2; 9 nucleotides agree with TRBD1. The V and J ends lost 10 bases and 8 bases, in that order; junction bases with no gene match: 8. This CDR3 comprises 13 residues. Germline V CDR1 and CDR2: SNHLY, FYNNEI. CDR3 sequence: CATAGQGSGELFF. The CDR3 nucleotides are TGTGCCACCGCGGGACAGGGTTCGGGGGAGCTGTTTTTT. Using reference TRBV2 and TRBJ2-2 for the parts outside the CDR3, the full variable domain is EPEVTQTPSHQVTQMGQEVILRCVPISNHLYFYWYRQILGQKVEFLVSFYNNEISEKSEIFDDQFSVERPDGSNFTLKIRSTKLEDSAMYFCATAGQGSGELFFGEGSRLTVL.

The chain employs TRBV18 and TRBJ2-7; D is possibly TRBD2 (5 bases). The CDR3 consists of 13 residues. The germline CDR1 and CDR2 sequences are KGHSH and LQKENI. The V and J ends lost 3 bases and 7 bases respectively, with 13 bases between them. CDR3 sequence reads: CASSPGPTREQYF. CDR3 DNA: TGTGCCAGCTCACCTGGCCCCACTAGGGAGCAGTACTTC.

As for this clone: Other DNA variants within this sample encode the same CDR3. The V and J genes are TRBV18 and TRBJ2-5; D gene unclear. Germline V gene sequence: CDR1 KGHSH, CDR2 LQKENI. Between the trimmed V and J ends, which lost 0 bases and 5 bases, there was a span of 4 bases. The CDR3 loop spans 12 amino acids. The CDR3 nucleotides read TGTGCCAGCTCACCACCGAGCGAGACCCAGTACTTC. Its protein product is CASSPPSETQYF.

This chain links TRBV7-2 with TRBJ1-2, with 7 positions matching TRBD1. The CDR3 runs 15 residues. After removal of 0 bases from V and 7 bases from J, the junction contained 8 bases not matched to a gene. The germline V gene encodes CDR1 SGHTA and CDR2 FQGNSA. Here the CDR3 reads CASSLADLGQTGYTF. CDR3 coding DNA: TGTGCCAGCAGCTTAGCGGATCTGGGACAGACTGGCTACACCTTC.

The CDR3 region is CASSSKTGSRAMSTDTQYF. In nucleotides, the CDR3 is TGTGCCAGCAGCTCTAAGACAGGGAGTCGGGCGATGTCCACAGATACGCAGTATTTT. The chain uses TRBV7-2 and TRBJ2-3; TRBD1 matches 7 bases. This CDR3 is built from 19 residues. The germline gives CDR1 SGHTA, CDR2 FQGNSA. The V and J ends lost 4 bases and 2 bases, in that order; junction bases with no gene match: 18.

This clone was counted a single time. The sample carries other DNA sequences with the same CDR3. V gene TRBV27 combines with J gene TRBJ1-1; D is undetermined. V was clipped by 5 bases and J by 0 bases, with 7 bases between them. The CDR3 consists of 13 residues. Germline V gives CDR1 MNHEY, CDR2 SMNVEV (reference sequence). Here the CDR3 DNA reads TGTGCCAGCAGTACGACCTTGAACACTGAAGCTTTCTTT. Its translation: CASSTTLNTEAFF.

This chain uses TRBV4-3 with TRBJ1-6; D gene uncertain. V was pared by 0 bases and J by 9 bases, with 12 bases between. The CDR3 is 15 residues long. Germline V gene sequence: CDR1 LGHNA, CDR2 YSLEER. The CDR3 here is CASSQEPLEGSPLHF. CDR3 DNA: TGCGCCAGCAGCCAAGAACCATTGGAGGGTTCACCCCTCCACTTT.

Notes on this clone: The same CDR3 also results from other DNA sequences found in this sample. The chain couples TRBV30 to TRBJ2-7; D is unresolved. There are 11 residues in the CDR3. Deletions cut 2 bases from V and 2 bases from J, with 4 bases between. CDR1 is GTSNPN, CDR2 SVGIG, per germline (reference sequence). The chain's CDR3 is CAWSRAYEQYF. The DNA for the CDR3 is TGTGCCTGGAGTCGAGCCTACGAGCAGTACTTC.

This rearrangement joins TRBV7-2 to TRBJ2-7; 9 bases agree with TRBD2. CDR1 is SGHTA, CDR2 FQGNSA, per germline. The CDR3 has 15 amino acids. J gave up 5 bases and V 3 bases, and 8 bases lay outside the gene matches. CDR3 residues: CASSFLAGIPHEQYF. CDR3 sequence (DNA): TGTGCCAGCAGCTTTCTAGCGGGAATTCCTCACGAGCAGTACTTC. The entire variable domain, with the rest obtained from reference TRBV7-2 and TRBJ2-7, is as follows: GAGVSQSPSNKVTEKGKDVELRCDPISGHTALYWYRQSLGQGLEFLIYFQGNSAPDKSGLPSDRFSAERTGGSVSTLTIQRTQQEDSAVYLCASSFLAGIPHEQYFGPGTRLTVT.

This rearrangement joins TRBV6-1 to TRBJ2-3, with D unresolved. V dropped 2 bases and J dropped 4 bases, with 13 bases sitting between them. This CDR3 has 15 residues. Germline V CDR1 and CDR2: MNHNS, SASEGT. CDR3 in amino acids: CASSEFTGFADTQYF. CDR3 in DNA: TGTGCCAGCAGTGAATTTACCGGGTTCGCAGATACGCAGTATTTT.

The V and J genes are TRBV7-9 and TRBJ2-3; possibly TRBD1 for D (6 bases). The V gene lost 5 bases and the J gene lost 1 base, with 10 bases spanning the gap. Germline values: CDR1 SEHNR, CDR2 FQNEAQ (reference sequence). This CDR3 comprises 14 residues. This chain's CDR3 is CASSRQEGTDTQYF. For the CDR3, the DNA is TGTGCCAGCAGCAGACAGGAGGGCACAGATACGCAGTATTTT.

The DNA for the CDR3 is TGTGCCAGCAGCCTCGCCGGGCGGGGGGGCACCGTAGCTTTCTTT. This codes for CASSLAGRGGTVAFF. The V call is TRBV6-4, the J call TRBJ1-1; maybe TRBD1 (6 bases). The CDR3 sequence is 15 residues long. Germline V gene lookup returns CDR1 MRHNA and CDR2 SNTAGT. V lost 6 bases and J lost 10, with 24 bases in between.

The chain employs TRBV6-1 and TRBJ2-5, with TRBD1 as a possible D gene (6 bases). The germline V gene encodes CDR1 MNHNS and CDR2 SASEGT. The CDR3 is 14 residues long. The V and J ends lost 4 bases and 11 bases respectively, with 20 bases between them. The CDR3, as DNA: TGTGCCAGCAGTGTTCAGGGGTTGGCCATTGGGCAGTACTTC. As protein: CASSVQGLAIGQYF.

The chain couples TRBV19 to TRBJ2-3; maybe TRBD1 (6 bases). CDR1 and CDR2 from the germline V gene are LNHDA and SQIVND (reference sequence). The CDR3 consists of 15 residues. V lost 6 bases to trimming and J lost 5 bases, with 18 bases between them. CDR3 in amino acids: CASSNPGEIGDTQYF. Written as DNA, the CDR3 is TGTGCCAGTAGCAACCCAGGGGAGATTGGAGATACGCAGTATTTT.

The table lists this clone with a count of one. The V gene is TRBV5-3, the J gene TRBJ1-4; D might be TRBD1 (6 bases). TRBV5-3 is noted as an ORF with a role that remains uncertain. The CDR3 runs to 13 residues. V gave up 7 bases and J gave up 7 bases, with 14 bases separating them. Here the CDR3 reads CARLRGTGEKLFF. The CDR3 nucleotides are TGTGCCAGATTGAGGGGGACGGGTGAAAAACTGTTTTTT.

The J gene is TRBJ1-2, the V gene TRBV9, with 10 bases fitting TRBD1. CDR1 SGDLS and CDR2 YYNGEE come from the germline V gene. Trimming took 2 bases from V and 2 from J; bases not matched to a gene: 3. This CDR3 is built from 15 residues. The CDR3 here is CASSVGTGANYGYTF. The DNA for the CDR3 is TGTGCCAGCAGCGTCGGGACAGGGGCAAACTATGGCTACACCTTC.

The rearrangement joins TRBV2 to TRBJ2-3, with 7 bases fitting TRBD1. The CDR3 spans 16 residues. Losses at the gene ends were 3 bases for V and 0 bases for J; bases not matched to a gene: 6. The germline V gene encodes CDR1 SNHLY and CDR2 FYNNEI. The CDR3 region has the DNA TGTGCCAGCAGTGAGACAGGGATTACTAGCACAGATACGCAGTATTTT. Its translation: CASSETGITSTDTQYF. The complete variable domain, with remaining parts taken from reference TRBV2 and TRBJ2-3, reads EPEVTQTPSHQVTQMGQEVILRCVPISNHLYFYWYRQILGQKVEFLVSFYNNEISEKSEIFDDQFSVERPDGSNFTLKIRSTKLEDSAMYFCASSETGITSTDTQYFGPGTRLTVL.

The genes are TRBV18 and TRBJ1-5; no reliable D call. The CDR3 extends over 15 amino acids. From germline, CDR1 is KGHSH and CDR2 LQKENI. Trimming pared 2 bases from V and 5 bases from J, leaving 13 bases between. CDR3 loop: CASSPVEQRDQPQHF. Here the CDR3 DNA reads TGTGCCAGCTCACCAGTTGAACAGAGAGATCAGCCCCAGCATTTT.

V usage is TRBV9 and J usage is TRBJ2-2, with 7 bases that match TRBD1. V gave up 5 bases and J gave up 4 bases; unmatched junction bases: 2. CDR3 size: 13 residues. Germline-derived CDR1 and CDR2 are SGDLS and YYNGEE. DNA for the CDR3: TGTGCCAGCAGGGGGACAGTCACCGGGGAGCTGTTTTTT. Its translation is CASRGTVTGELFF.

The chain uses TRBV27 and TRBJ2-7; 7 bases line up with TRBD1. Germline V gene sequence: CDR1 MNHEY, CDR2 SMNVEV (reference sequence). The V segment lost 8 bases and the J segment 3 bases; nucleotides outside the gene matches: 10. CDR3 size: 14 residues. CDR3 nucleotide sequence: TGTGCCAGCTCTGTAGGGGACAGTCGCTACGAGCAGTACTTC. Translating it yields CASSVGDSRYEQYF.

For the CDR3, the DNA is TGTGCCATCAGTGGTTCTGGGGGAGCCTACAATGAGCAGTTCTTC. Its translation is CAISGSGGAYNEQFF. The chain links TRBV10-3 to TRBJ2-1, with D perhaps given as TRBD1 or TRBD2 (5 bases each). CDR3 size: 15 residues. V shed 4 bases and J shed 2 bases, with 12 bases lying between them. The germline V gene has CDR1 ENHRY and CDR2 SYGVKD.

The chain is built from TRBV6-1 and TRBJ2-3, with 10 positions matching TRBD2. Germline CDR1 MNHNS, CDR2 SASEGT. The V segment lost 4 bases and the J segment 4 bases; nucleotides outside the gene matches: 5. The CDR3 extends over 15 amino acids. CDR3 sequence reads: CASSGSGRVPDTQYF. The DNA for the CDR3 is TGTGCCAGCAGTGGAAGCGGGAGGGTTCCAGATACGCAGTATTTT.

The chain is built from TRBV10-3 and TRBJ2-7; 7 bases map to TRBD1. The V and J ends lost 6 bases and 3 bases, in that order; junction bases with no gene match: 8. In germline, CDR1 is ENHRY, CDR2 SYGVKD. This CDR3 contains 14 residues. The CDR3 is CAISMLRDSYEQYF. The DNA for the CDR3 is TGTGCCATCAGCATGCTCCGGGACAGCTACGAGCAGTACTTC.